This section outlines one T cell receptor beta chain sequence together with its context. The record originates from a study of CD8+ T cells in alopecia areata. The wider study: Treated patients were dosed with oral tofacitinib, taking 5 to 10 mg twice daily.

The authors extracted RNA and reverse transcribed it into cDNA as the sequencing template. The protocol was immunoSEQ multiplex PCR, while the TCRdb copy is restricted to in-frame clones and leaves out a portion. The sample lists approximately 170,000 clones, less than 70% occurring once. Treatment described: oral pan-JAK inhibitor, 5-10 mg twice daily. Lesional scalp tissue (obtained by punch biopsy) and peripheral blood were collected from alopecia areata patients. V was pared by 4 bases and J by 4 bases, with 7 bases between. The CDR3 contains 12 residues. The V gene's germline CDR1 is MNHNS and CDR2 SASEGT.

The origin of this receptor is a human donor with alopecia areata. The chain carries TRBV6-1 and TRBJ1-2; D is perhaps TRBD1 (5 bases). This specimen consisted of CD4+ T cells sorted from blood, obtained at week 24, from a patient treated with tofacitinib. The CDR3 is CASSATGYGYTF. The CDR3 DNA follows: TGTGCCAGCAGTGCTACAGGCTATGGCTACACCTTC.